The entry below gives a single T cell receptor beta chain sequence along with its context. The antigen is undetermined. One end of the junction fails to match germline, which may point to a read error. This sample was included in a study of cytomegalovirus exposure and HLA in healthy donors. Study context: The 110 or so validation repertoires used the same platform as the roughly 610 first-cohort repertoires, a later analysis reported. Study-wide findings and caveats: The study flagged roughly 150 TCR beta chains as cytomegalovirus-associated. Specificity for CMV antigens was confirmed in vitro for a few of the CMV-associated chains.

The repertoire was sequenced with immunoSEQ multiplex PCR; TCRdb's copy has only in-frame clones and lacks some. The table includes over 110,000 clones, more than 75% detected once. Germline loops: CDR1 SSHAT, CDR2 FNYEAQ (reference sequence). This CDR3 is built from 14 residues. The donors were in the roughly 110-subject validation cohort, distinct from the roughly 670-subject first cohort. V usage is TRBV7-7 and J usage is TRBJ2-7, with D possibly TRBD1 on 6 matching bases. Sequenced material: PBMCs. The TCR sequence derives from a man between 18 and 35 years old in good health and CMV-seropositive. The DNA of the CDR3 is TGTGCTAGCAGCTTAGAACAGGGCCCCTACGAGCAGTACTTC. It encodes CASSLEQGPYEQYF.